A selection of T cell receptor beta chains follows, all from one sample in a study of PD-1 blockade in mismatch repair-deficient tumors. The table came from immunoSEQ multiplex PCR; TCRdb's copy has only in-frame clones and leaves some out. Of more than 85,000 clones in the sample, 82% are singletons; the top ten hold approximately 6.5%. Sequences were derived from peripheral blood, sampled 36 weeks after starting pembrolizumab. Receptors originate from an adult with mismatch repair-deficient cancer. Each CDR3 is given with its conserved first and last residue. D genes are given only for firm matches. Size is omitted from some rows. Given values are once, few, many or a class for expanded clones.

TRBJ1-1 TRBV4-1 NA NA TGCGCCAGCAGCCAAGAGGCGGGATCGGACACTGAAGCTTTCTTT CASSQEAGSDTEAFF
TRBJ1-1 TRBV5-1 NA NA TGCGCCAGCAGCTTAGGTCAGGGGAGGACTGAAGCTTTCTTT CASSLGQGRTEAFF
TRBJ2-7 TRBV11-3 NA few TGTGCCAGCAGCCCCAGTGACTACGAGCAGTACTTC CASSPSDYEQYF
TRBJ2-2 TRBV2 TRBD2 few TGTGCCAGCGGCAGCGGGAACCCGAACACCGGGGAGCTGTTTTTT CASGSGNPNTGELFF
TRBJ2-3 TRBV27 TRBD2 NA TGTGCCAGCACCAGGCGGGGGGTCACAGATACGCAGTATTTT CASTRRGVTDTQYF
TRBJ2-1 TRBV5-4 TRBD2 NA TGTGCCAGCAGCTCACTAGCGGGAGCTTCCCATGAGCAGTTCTTC CASSSLAGASHEQFF
TRBJ2-7 TRBV27 TRBD1 NA TGTGCCAGCAGTTTATACGGACAGGGGCAGGGCGAGCAGTACTTC CASSLYGQGQGEQYF
TRBJ1-5 TRBV30 TRBD1 once TGTGCCTGGAGTACAGGGGGCAATCAGCCCCAGCATTTT CAWSTGGNQPQHF
TRBJ2-5 TRBV10-2 TRBD2 NA TGCGCCAGCAGTGTTAGCGGGAGTCTAGATGAGACCCAGTACTTC CASSVSGSLDETQYF
TRBJ1-1 TRBV7-2 NA NA TGTGCCAGCAGCCTATGGGAGGCGAGCGCTTTCTTT CASSLWEASAFF
TRBJ2-7 TRBV27 TRBD2 NA TGTGCCAGCAGGCCGGGACTAGCGGGATTGGAAGGGGAGCAGTACTTC CASRPGLAGLEGEQYF
TRBJ2-7 TRBV2 TRBD1 NA TGTGCCAGCAGGGACAGGGCCAACTCCTACGAGCAGTACTTC CASRDRANSYEQYF
TRBJ2-1 TRBV5-1 NA NA TGCGCCAGCAGCGGTACTAGCTCTACCTACAATGAGCAGTTCTTC CASSGTSSTYNEQFF
TRBJ2-7 TRBV27 TRBD2 NA TGTGCCAGCCGGCGCCGGGCTGGGACTAGCGGAACCTACGAGCAGTACTTC CASRRRAGTSGTYEQYF
TRBJ1-5 TRBV28 TRBD1 NA TGTGCCAGCAGTTCTACGACAGGGGGCATAGGAAGCAATCAGCCCCAGCATTTT CASSSTTGGIGSNQPQHF
TRBJ2-1 TRBV14 TRBD1 NA TGTGCCAGCAGCCAAGGTGGCAGGGGGCTAACAAGCTCCTACAATGAGCAGTTCTTC CASSQGGRGLTSSYNEQFF